A single sample is the source of the 26 T cell receptor delta chains below, sequenced in a study of human gamma delta and Vdelta1 T cells. No antigen is known for these receptors. TCRdb processed the PCR reads again with the CATT caller. The sample has about 13,000 delta-chain clones; approximately 51% are singletons. The sample was Vdelta1 gamma-delta T cells from blood grown in culture (DOT cells). The receptors come from a human donor in good health.

The chain uses TRDV1 and TRDJ1; TRDD3 matches at 7 bases. Germline V CDR1 and CDR2: TSWWSYY, QGS. The CDR3 extends over 22 amino acids. V lost 7 bases and J lost 4; bases outside the gene matches: 33. The CDR3 sequence is CALEAEGPRLGGGHTRGDKLIF. As DNA, the CDR3 is TGTGCTCTTGAGGCGGAAGGTCCTCGCCTTGGTGGGGGACACACCAGAGGCGATAAACTCATCTTT.

This sequence joins TRDV1 and TRDJ1; 10 bases are shared with TRDD3. V lost 0 bases to trimming and J lost 3 bases; unmatched junction nucleotides: 22. Germline-derived CDR1 and CDR2 are TSWWSYY and QGS. The CDR3 sequence is 22 residues long. The CDR3 DNA sequence: TGTGCTCTTGGGGAACTAGTCCCCTACGCAGGGTGGGGGATACATCTGCCCGATAAACTCATCTTT. It specifies CALGELVPYAGWGIHLPDKLIF.

Concerning this clone: Different DNA sequences within this sample yield the same CDR3. The chain employs TRDV1 and TRDJ1, with D perhaps matching TRDD2 (5 bases). The CDR3 contains 14 residues. Germline V lookup: CDR1 TSWWSYY, CDR2 QGS. Trimming stripped 3 bases from V and 6 bases from J, with 14 bases between. The CDR3 loop is CALGELRPSHKLIF. The CDR3 DNA reads TGTGCTCTTGGGGAGCTTAGGCCTTCACATAAACTCATCTTT.

V gene TRDV1 combines with J gene TRDJ4, with 10 bases that match TRDD3. The J segment lost 6 bases and the V segment lost 2 bases, leaving 21 bases of the junction unmatched. Germline CDR1 is TSWWSYY and CDR2 is QGS. The CDR3 consists of 19 residues. CDR3 sequence: CALGEYLSRSLGDPLALIF. The CDR3 nucleotides are TGTGCTCTTGGGGAATATCTAAGTCGTTCACTGGGGGATCCCCTAGCCCTGATCTTT.

This clone was observed a single time. This chain connects TRDV1 to TRDJ1; 8 bases fit TRDD3. The CDR3 sequence is 23 residues long. The junction had 25 bases not matched to a gene; V was cut back by 0 bases and J by 1 base. CDR1 is TSWWSYY and CDR2 is QGS in the germline V gene. This CDR3 reads CALGELKPTAGYATSIGTDKLIF. The DNA for the CDR3 is TGTGCTCTTGGGGAACTAAAACCTACGGCGGGATACGCGACCTCGATAGGCACCGATAAACTCATCTTT.

J is TRDJ3 and V is TRDV2; TRDD3 is a possible D gene (5 bases). The CDR3 is made up of 16 amino acids. The ends were cut back, 1 base at V and 0 bases at J, with 6 bases in the middle. Germline V gives CDR1 GEAIGNYY, CDR2 EKD. CDR3 coding DNA: TGTGCCTGTGACACGGGATTCTCCTGGGACACCCGACAGATGTTTTTC. Encoded protein: CACDTGFSWDTRQMFF.

This clone has more than one count but fewer than ten. This rearrangement joins TRDV1 to TRDJ3; 11 bases agree with TRDD3. V lost 2 bases, J lost 0 bases, and 21 bases stayed unmatched. Germline V gene sequence: CDR1 TSWWSYY, CDR2 QGS. This CDR3 is 25 amino acids long. The CDR3 here is CALGEAWWGIRLKSGSSWDTRQMFF. CDR3 DNA: TGTGCTCTTGGGGAAGCGTGGTGGGGGATACGCCTTAAGAGCGGGAGCTCCTGGGACACCCGACAGATGTTTTTC.

This clone has more than one count but fewer than ten. The gene calls are TRDV1 and TRDJ1; TRDD2 might be the D (6 bases). The CDR3 is 21 residues long. Germline CDR1 reads TSWWSYY; CDR2 reads QGS. Trimming removed 4 bases from V and 0 bases from J, with 30 bases in between. CDR3 residues: CALGGPLPPHTNGLYTDKLIF. The CDR3 bases are TGTGCTCTTGGGGGGCCTCTTCCTCCTCACACTAACGGGCTTTACACCGATAAACTCATCTTT.

This clone has a handful of counts. The rearrangement uses TRDV1 and TRDJ4; tentative D call: TRDD3 (6 bases). The CDR3 has 15 amino acids. In germline, CDR1 is TSWWSYY, CDR2 QGS. Trimming took off 3 bases at V and 1 base at J, with 15 bases between the two ends. The DNA for the CDR3 is TGTGCTCTTGGGGAGCGGGGGAAAGAAGTCAGACCCCTGATCTTT. It encodes CALGERGKEVRPLIF.

This sequence joins TRDV1 and TRDJ1, with 13 bases lining up with TRDD3. The trim removed 0 bases at V and 2 bases at J, leaving 27 bases unmatched. Germline CDR1 is TSWWSYY and CDR2 is QGS. The CDR3 covers 25 residues. The CDR3 region is CALGELPRGENEFHWGIRGTDKLIF. The DNA of the CDR3 is TGTGCTCTTGGGGAACTACCCCGTGGGGAAAACGAATTCCACTGGGGGATACGCGGAACCGATAAACTCATCTTT.

The rearrangement uses TRDV1 and TRDJ1; 7 nucleotides match TRDD3. From germline, CDR1 is TSWWSYY and CDR2 QGS. Trimming cost V 2 bases and J 2 bases; bases outside gene matches: 20. The CDR3 loop spans 20 amino acids. The CDR3 DNA is TGTGCTCTTGGGGAATGCCCCCTCGGATACGCACGGGCGAATACCGATAAACTCATCTTT. This translates into CALGECPLGYARANTDKLIF.

This sequence joins TRDV1 and TRDJ1, with 9 positions matching TRDD2. Germline assignment: CDR1 TSWWSYY and CDR2 QGS. This CDR3 spans 19 amino acids. J was trimmed by 1 base and V by 4 bases; bases with no gene match: 16. The CDR3 DNA follows: TGTGCTCTTGGGGGAGCGGCCTTCCTACCGAACCACAGCACCGATAAACTCATCTTT. This sequence encodes CALGGAAFLPNHSTDKLIF.

The J gene is TRDJ1, the V gene TRDV1; D might be TRDD3 (5 bases). The CDR3 spans 20 residues. Germline V gene data show CDR1 as TSWWSYY and CDR2 as QGS. Trimming removed 1 base at V and 9 bases at J, with 33 bases between. This CDR3 is CALGEPPPQTPGGGPGELIF. The DNA for the CDR3 is TGTGCTCTTGGGGAACCACCCCCACAAACCCCGGGCGGGGGCCCTGGTGAACTCATCTTT.

The chain uses TRDV1 and TRDJ1, with 9 bases aligning to TRDD3. The CDR3 consists of 24 residues. Germline CDR1 and CDR2: TSWWSYY and QGS. V was pared by 0 bases and J by 3 bases, with 29 bases of the junction left unmatched. CDR3 protein: CALGELRRAYGSGGSILGADKLIF. The DNA of the CDR3 is TGTGCTCTTGGGGAACTAAGGAGGGCCTATGGCTCTGGGGGATCGATCCTGGGCGCCGATAAACTCATCTTT.

This clone was recorded a few times. The rearrangement links TRDV1 to TRDJ1; 9 bases agree with TRDD3. The CDR3 has 19 amino acids. The germline gives CDR1 TSWWSYY, CDR2 QGS. The V gene end was trimmed by 1 base and the J gene end by 3 bases; junction bases not matched to a gene: 15. The CDR3 DNA reads TGTGCTCTTGGGGAACCGAAGGGCCCCGGGGGATACCGGGCCGATAAACTCATCTTT. Amino acid sequence: CALGEPKGPGGYRADKLIF.

This rearrangement joins TRDV1 to TRDJ1, with 10 bases lining up with TRDD3. The CDR3 length is 17 residues. V lost 6 bases, J lost 10 bases, and 20 bases stayed unmatched. CDR1 and CDR2 (germline): TSWWSYY, QGS. Here the CDR3 reads CALGTELSAGGYVRLIF. The CDR3 nucleotides are TGTGCTCTTGGCACAGAATTGAGCGCTGGGGGATATGTCAGACTCATCTTT.

The V and J genes are TRDV1 and TRDJ1; D gene ambiguous. This CDR3 comprises 18 residues. Germline-derived CDR1 and CDR2 are TSWWSYY and QGS. The V end lost 2 bases, the J end lost 1 base, and 20 bases lay between the germline ends. The DNA for the CDR3 is TGTGCTCTTGGGGAAGGCACCTATAAAGTACGTGGCACCGATAAACTCATCTTT. This encodes CALGEGTYKVRGTDKLIF.

V gene TRDV1 combines with J gene TRDJ1; 8 bases agree with TRDD3. The V gene's germline CDR1 is TSWWSYY and CDR2 QGS. The CDR3 spans 20 residues. The trim removed 2 bases at V and 0 bases at J, leaving 17 bases unmatched. The DNA of the CDR3 is TGTGCTCTTGGGGAAGCCCCCTACCAGGGGGATATCACCTACACCGATAAACTCATCTTT. It translates to CALGEAPYQGDITYTDKLIF.

This clone was counted between two and nine times. The V gene is TRDV1, the J gene TRDJ1, with unresolved D. The CDR3 extends over 17 amino acids. V was trimmed by 7 bases and J by 0 bases, leaving 21 bases between them. Per the germline V gene, CDR1 is TSWWSYY and CDR2 is QGS. CDR3 DNA: TGTGCTCTTGCCATCTCGCGTCAGGGTTCATACACCGATAAACTCATCTTT. Protein sequence: CALAISRQGSYTDKLIF.

This chain connects TRDV1 to TRDJ1, with 12 bases that match TRDD3. The junction had 23 bases not matched to a gene; V was cut back by 3 bases and J by 6 bases. Germline V gene data show CDR1 as TSWWSYY and CDR2 as QGS. CDR3 length equals 21 residues. This CDR3 is CALGDHLTVLYWGILRNKLIF. The CDR3 bases are TGTGCTCTTGGGGACCATCTAACTGTCCTGTACTGGGGGATACTCCGAAATAAACTCATCTTT.

This clone appeared once. The gene calls are TRDV1 and TRDJ1; 9 nucleotides line up with TRDD3. CDR1 is TSWWSYY and CDR2 is QGS in the germline V gene. After removal of 2 bases from V and 3 bases from J, the junction contained 22 bases not matched to a gene. The CDR3 contains 21 residues. In DNA, the CDR3 is TGTGCTCTTGGGGAAGAGAGGGTTCGGCTGGGGGATCCTAACAAGGCCGATAAACTCATCTTT. It is translated as CALGEERVRLGDPNKADKLIF.

The chain recombines TRDV1 with TRDJ1, with unresolved D. Trimming left V 0 bases short and J 11 bases short, with 16 bases between. Germline V lookup: CDR1 TSWWSYY, CDR2 QGS. The CDR3 consists of 14 residues. The CDR3 sequence: CALGELGLPGPLIF. In nucleotides, the CDR3 is TGTGCTCTTGGGGAACTGGGGCTACCGGGACCTCTCATCTTT.

The rearrangement uses TRAV38-2/DV8 and TRDJ1; 8 bases are a match to TRDD3. V lost 10 bases and J lost 6; bases outside the gene matches: 26. The CDR3 runs 18 residues. Per the germline V gene, CDR1 is TSESDYY and CDR2 is QEAYKQQN. The CDR3 sequence is CAAVLLVYWGPTPNKLIF. Here the CDR3 DNA reads TGTGCTGCCGTACTACTCGTCTACTGGGGGCCAACCCCGAATAAACTCATCTTT.

The chain is built from TRDV1 and TRDJ1; 13 bases fit TRDD3. Germline V lookup: CDR1 TSWWSYY, CDR2 QGS. CDR3 length equals 26 residues. V shed 2 bases, J shed 0 bases, and the junction held 30 bases outside the gene matches. Written as DNA, the CDR3 is TGTGCTCTTGGGGAATTGGGCTCGGGGTCCTCCGCCTTTACTGGGGGATACGCGTGGTACACCGATAAACTCATCTTT. This translates into CALGELGSGSSAFTGGYAWYTDKLIF.

This rearrangement joins TRDV1 to TRDJ1; TRDD3 matches at 13 bases. The germline gives CDR1 TSWWSYY, CDR2 QGS. The trim removed 5 bases at V and 1 base at J, leaving 25 bases unmatched. There are 23 residues in the CDR3. The CDR3: CALGTRVDWRTGGYAFPTDKLIF. The CDR3 DNA sequence: TGTGCTCTTGGGACTCGTGTGGACTGGAGGACTGGGGGATACGCCTTTCCCACCGATAAACTCATCTTT.

The chain links TRDV1 to TRDJ1; D is perhaps TRDD3 (5 bases). This CDR3 spans 15 amino acids. Germline-derived CDR1 and CDR2 are TSWWSYY and QGS. Trimming removed 7 bases at V and 0 bases at J, with 15 bases between. CDR3 sequence reads: CALALLESYTDKLIF. The DNA for the CDR3 is TGTGCTCTTGCACTACTGGAGAGTTACACCGATAAACTCATCTTT.